The source of this T cell receptor beta chain is a study of T cell responses to AZD1222 COVID-19 vaccine. General study results and limits: Clonal diversity was possibly underestimated; the donors were predominantly white British and more often female. Baseline seropositivity occurred in only a handful of AZD1222 recipients.

To note about this clone: Its matching antigen is unknown.

Sequencing was performed with immunoSEQ multiplex PCR; in TCRdb, only in-frame clones are kept and a portion is missing. This table has around 130,000 clones, about nine tenths appearing once. This CDR3 is 14 amino acids long. Germline values: CDR1 MDHEN, CDR2 SYDVKM. V lost 4 bases and J lost 4; bases outside the gene matches: 4. The sequencing used peripheral blood, collected on day 0 of AZD1222 vaccination. This TCR was recovered from an adult in good health. The chain joins TRBV28 to TRBJ1-5; 7 positions match TRBD1. CDR3 bases: TGTGCCAGCAGTTCAGGGACAGAAAATCAGCCCCAGCATTTT. It yields the protein CASSSGTENQPQHF.